This T cell receptor (beta chain) is drawn from a study of blood T cells in healthy people across ages. Per-sample yields of isolated PBMCs were at least 6 million. CDR1 MGHRA and CDR2 YSYEKL come from the germline V gene. This CDR3 contains 16 residues. The ends lost 1 base at V and 2 bases at J; junction bases unmatched: 2. As regards this clonotype: What it binds is unknown.

Next came a second PCR, run for about 6 to 11 cycles, which used a sample-barcoded 5' primer along with a J-beta primer mix. TCRdb ran MiXCR on the 5' RACE reads and lists one entry per CDR3 protein. The sample yields under 1,100,000 distinct CDR3 sequences, roughly 24% seen once. Study-wide findings and caveats: Any conclusive comparison of naive versus antigen-experienced cells was prevented by using unsorted PBMCs.

The same data also contributed to another study, on T cells of mothers and their children. This second study notes: Persistent microchimeric T cell clones were sought, and none were detected.

This receptor was identified in a girl aged 2 to 10 in good health. The sequencing sample was made of blood. The chain uses TRBV4-1 and TRBJ2-1; 10 bases match TRBD2. CDR3 amino acids: CASSQGGLAAYNEQFF. CDR3 DNA sequence: TGCGCCAGCAGCCAAGGAGGACTAGCGGCCTACAATGAGCAGTTCTTC.